The 31 T cell receptor beta chains below all came from one sample that was sequenced in a study of technical replicates of blood from four donors. The method was immunoSEQ multiplex PCR; TCRdb's version includes in-frame clones alone and lacks a portion of them. The sample lists around 77,000 clones, over 85% occurring once. The specimen sequenced was T cells isolated from PBMCs. These receptors were obtained from a human donor in good health.

Here the CDR3 DNA reads TGTGCCACGGAGGGACTAGCGGGTGTGCAGTACTTC. This gives the protein CATEGLAGVQYF. The rearrangement uses TRBV27 and TRBJ2-7, with 12 bases that match TRBD2. CDR1 and CDR2 from the germline V gene are MNHEY and SMNVEV (reference sequence). V shed 10 bases, J shed 9 bases, and the junction held 7 bases outside the gene matches. The CDR3 covers 12 residues.

This sequence joins TRBV29-1 and TRBJ2-1; possible D gene TRBD1, 5 bases. V was clipped by 3 bases and J by 5 bases, with 8 bases between them. Germline assignment: CDR1 SQVTM and CDR2 ANQGSEA. CDR3 length equals 12 residues. The CDR3, as DNA: TGCAGCGTTGACTGGGGCCACAATGAGCAGTTCTTC. This sequence encodes CSVDWGHNEQFF.

The genes are TRBV19 and TRBJ2-5; D gene uncertain. Trimming took off 1 base at V and 3 bases at J, with 6 bases between the two ends. The CDR3 is 13 amino acids. The V gene's germline CDR1 is LNHDA and CDR2 SQIVND (reference sequence). The CDR3 DNA follows: TGTGCCAGTAGTATAGGCGCCAAAGAGACCCAGTACTTC. Translated, it gives CASSIGAKETQYF.

The genes are TRBV10-2 and TRBJ2-1, with a weak D call TRBD2 (7 bases). CDR3 size: 13 residues. V was clipped by 4 bases and J by 6 bases, with 10 bases between them. CDR1 is WSHSY, CDR2 SAAADI, per germline. The CDR3 coding sequence is TGCGCCAGCAGTGGCGCGGGGGCCAATGAGCAGTTCTTC. Protein product: CASSGAGANEQFF.

This rearrangement joins TRBV29-1 to TRBJ2-3, with D possibly being TRBD2 (5 bases). V lost 1 base and J lost 5, with 10 bases in between. This CDR3 contains 13 residues. Germline-derived CDR1 and CDR2 are SQVTM and ANQGSEA. CDR3 nucleotides: TGCAGCGTTGAAGTTAATCGGGAAGATACGCAGTATTTT. Protein: CSVEVNREDTQYF.

This sequence joins TRBV9 and TRBJ2-5; 15 nucleotides match TRBD2. V lost 3 bases, J lost 2 bases, and 5 bases stayed unmatched. Germline V CDR1 and CDR2: SGDLS, YYNGEE. This CDR3 is built from 17 residues. The CDR3 nucleotides are TGTGCCAGCAGCGATGGACTAGCGGGAGGGAAACAAGAGACCCAGTACTTC. Protein product: CASSDGLAGGKQETQYF.

This chain connects TRBV6-6 to TRBJ2-5, with D possibly matching TRBD2 (5 bases). The CDR3 has 13 amino acids. Trimming shortened V by 5 bases and J by 5 bases, and 12 bases separated the two germline ends. Germline V lookup: CDR1 MNHNY, CDR2 SVGAGI (reference sequence). The CDR3 DNA sequence: TGTGCCAGCAGTCCGGGATTGGGTGAGACCCAGTACTTC. Translated, it gives CASSPGLGETQYF.

This clone was recorded only once. V and J are TRBV30 and TRBJ2-2, with 12 positions matching TRBD1. Germline-derived CDR1 and CDR2 are GTSNPN and SVGIG (reference sequence). V was clipped by 3 bases and J by 6 bases; unmatched bases: 5. The CDR3 has 15 residues. CDR3 coding DNA: TGTGCCTGGAGGCCGGGACAGGGGGCGGCCGGGGAGCTGTTTTTT. Protein sequence: CAWRPGQGAAGELFF. Combining the CDR3 with reference TRBV30 and TRBJ2-2 gives the whole variable domain SQTIHQWPATLVQPVGSPLSLECTVEGTSNPNLYWYRQAAGRGLQLLFYSVGIGQISSEVPQNLSASRPQDRQFILSSKKLLLSDSGFYLCAWRPGQGAAGELFFGEGSRLTVL.

The chain recombines TRBV18 with TRBJ2-1; TRBD2 matches at 8 bases. Germline V gene lookup returns CDR1 KGHSH and CDR2 LQKENI. Trimming cost V 1 base and J 6 bases; bases outside gene matches: 11. The CDR3 length is 17 residues. The CDR3 sequence is CASSPRKAGTSGNEQFF. Written as DNA, the CDR3 is TGTGCCAGCTCACCACGAAAAGCGGGCACTAGCGGCAATGAGCAGTTCTTC.

V and J are TRBV6-6 and TRBJ1-1; D uncertain. The V end was cut by 2 bases, the J end by 1 base, with 8 bases between. CDR1 MNHNY and CDR2 SVGAGI come from the germline V gene (reference sequence). This CDR3 is built from 14 residues. CDR3 amino acids: CASSYTAGNTEAFF. CDR3 DNA sequence: TGTGCCAGCAGTTACACGGCGGGGAACACTGAAGCTTTCTTT.

The chain couples TRBV6-6 to TRBJ2-4; tentative D call: TRBD2 (6 bases). The germline CDR1 and CDR2 sequences are MNHNY and SVGAGI (reference sequence). Between the trimmed V and J ends, which lost 0 bases and 8 bases, there was a span of 11 bases. The length of the CDR3 is 14 residues. The CDR3 spells CASSYSGGIDIQYF. The CDR3, as DNA: TGTGCCAGCAGTTACTCTGGCGGGATTGACATTCAGTACTTC.

The V call is TRBV7-3, the J call TRBJ2-1, with 7 bases that match TRBD2. The J segment lost 7 bases and the V segment lost 2 bases, leaving 5 bases of the junction unmatched. CDR3 size: 14 residues. Germline V gene data show CDR1 as SGHTA and CDR2 as FQGTGA. CDR3 nucleotides: TGTGCCAGCAGCTTACAGCCTAGCGGAAATGAGCAGTTCTTC. Amino acids: CASSLQPSGNEQFF. Using reference TRBV7-3 and TRBJ2-1 for the parts outside the CDR3, the full variable domain is GAGVSQTPSNKVTEKGKYVELRCDPISGHTALYWYRQSLGQGPEFLIYFQGTGAADDSGLPNDRFFAVRPEGSVSTLKIQRTERGDSAVYLCASSLQPSGNEQFFGPGTRLTVL.

The CDR3 sequence is CASSLPLAGELFF. The DNA for the CDR3 is TGTGCCAGCAGCTTACCCCTAGCCGGGGAGCTGTTTTTT. The J gene is TRBJ2-2, the V gene TRBV7-9; D is uncertain. Germline V gives CDR1 SEHNR, CDR2 FQNEAQ (reference sequence). The length of the CDR3 is 13 residues. The V and J ends lost 2 bases and 6 bases respectively, with 7 bases between them.

This chain connects TRBV28 to TRBJ2-1; the match to TRBD2 covers 9 bases. The CDR3 runs to 18 residues. CDR1 is MDHEN and CDR2 is SYDVKM in the germline V gene. The ends lost 2 bases at V and 1 base at J; junction bases unmatched: 9. CDR3 protein: CASSLLGAGGGSYNEQFF. CDR3 in DNA: TGTGCCAGCAGTTTACTTGGTGCGGGAGGGGGGTCCTACAATGAGCAGTTCTTC.

V usage is TRBV28 and J usage is TRBJ2-5; 10 bases agree with TRBD2. Trimming cost V 5 bases and J 5 bases; bases outside gene matches: 14. This CDR3 contains 17 residues. Germline lookup yields CDR1 MDHEN and CDR2 SYDVKM. DNA for the CDR3: TGTGCCAGCAGTATTATTCGGGGAGGGACTAGCGTGGAGACCCAGTACTTC. Translated: CASSIIRGGTSVETQYF.

The chain combines TRBV10-3 with TRBJ2-7, with TRBD2 matching 8 bases. The CDR3 runs 15 residues. Per germline, CDR1 ENHRY and CDR2 SYGVKD. V was clipped by 4 bases and J by 0 bases; unmatched bases: 5. Here the CDR3 DNA reads TGTGCCATCAGTGGTTTAGCGGGGAGCTCCTACGAGCAGTACTTC. Translation gives CAISGLAGSSYEQYF.

A few counts support this clone. This sequence joins TRBV2 and TRBJ2-3; TRBD2 aligns across 9 bases. The J segment lost 0 bases and the V segment lost 8 bases, leaving 12 bases of the junction unmatched. The CDR3 totals 17 residues. Germline lookup yields CDR1 SNHLY and CDR2 FYNNEI. CDR3 in DNA: TGTGCCAGCCGCCTGGGGACTAGCAGCTTCAGCACAGATACGCAGTATTTT. This sequence encodes CASRLGTSSFSTDTQYF.

V is TRBV11-3 and J is TRBJ2-3; no definite D call. V was clipped by 5 bases and J by 6 bases, with 12 bases between them. Germline V gives CDR1 SGHNT, CDR2 YENEEA. The CDR3 contains 13 residues. The DNA for the CDR3 is TGTGCCAGCAGCACCTATCAAGATGATACGCAGTATTTT. Translating gives CASSTYQDDTQYF.

This clone was counted once. The chain links TRBV6-5 to TRBJ1-5; D is unclear. V was clipped by 6 bases and J by 3 bases, with 12 bases between them. The germline CDR1 and CDR2 sequences are MNHEY and SVGAGI. There are 14 residues in the CDR3. The chain's CDR3 is CASRAPGNNQPQHF. The CDR3 bases are TGTGCCAGCAGGGCGCCCGGGAACAATCAGCCCCAGCATTTT.

The V gene is TRBV5-1, the J gene TRBJ1-4, with 10 bases identical to TRBD1. Germline loops: CDR1 SGHRS, CDR2 YFSETQ. CDR3 length: 16 amino acids. Unmatched junction bases numbered 4, after V lost 4 bases and J lost 1 base. The CDR3 reads CASSGGQGITNEKLFF. The CDR3 bases are TGCGCCAGCAGCGGGGGACAGGGGATAACTAATGAAAAACTGTTTTTT.

The chain joins TRBV6-5 to TRBJ2-1; 14 positions agree with TRBD2. The CDR3 runs to 16 residues. After removal of 0 bases from V and 7 bases from J, the junction contained 2 bases not matched to a gene. Germline lookup yields CDR1 MNHEY and CDR2 SVGAGI. The CDR3 nucleotides read TGTGCCAGCAGTTACTCGACTAGCGGGAGGGGTAATGAGCAGTTCTTC. This translates into CASSYSTSGRGNEQFF.

The J gene is TRBJ1-1, the V gene TRBV30, with 9 bases that match TRBD1. The CDR3 runs to 13 residues. Per the germline V gene, CDR1 is GTSNPN and CDR2 is SVGIG (reference sequence). Trimming at V came to 5 bases and at J to 6 bases, leaving 7 bases not matched to a gene. This CDR3 is CAWLGQGYAEAFF. Written as DNA, the CDR3 is TGTGCCTGGTTGGGACAGGGTTATGCTGAAGCTTTCTTT. Filled out from reference TRBV30 and TRBJ1-1, the complete variable domain reads SQTIHQWPATLVQPVGSPLSLECTVEGTSNPNLYWYRQAAGRGLQLLFYSVGIGQISSEVPQNLSASRPQDRQFILSSKKLLLSDSGFYLCAWLGQGYAEAFFGQGTRLTVV.

The chain uses TRBV4-1 and TRBJ1-1; 10 nucleotides line up with TRBD1. The length of the CDR3 is 13 residues. Germline V lookup: CDR1 MGHRA, CDR2 YSYEKL. The J segment lost 12 bases and the V segment lost 1 base, leaving 5 bases of the junction unmatched. Written as DNA, the CDR3 is TGCGCCAGCAGCCAAGCCGACAGGGGGCAGCCTTTCTTT. Its translation: CASSQADRGQPFF.

V gene TRBV27 combines with J gene TRBJ2-7; a possible D gene is TRBD1 (7 bases). Looked up from germline, CDR1 is MNHEY and CDR2 is SMNVEV (reference sequence). V lost 3 bases, J lost 2 bases, and 14 bases lay in between. The CDR3 covers 15 residues. The CDR3 spells CASSFGEDRTYEQYF. CDR3 coding DNA: TGTGCCAGCAGTTTTGGGGAGGACAGGACCTACGAGCAGTACTTC.

To note about this clone: Compared with germline, one end of the junction differs, possibly owing to a read error. The chain carries TRBV30 and TRBJ2-7; a weak D match, TRBD1 (5 bases). The CDR3 has 12 residues. Looked up from germline, CDR1 is GTSNPN and CDR2 is SVGIG (reference sequence). For the CDR3, the DNA is TGTGCCTGGAGTGTTGGTGGGGCGGCCTTGGACTTC. Translation: CAWSVGGAALDF.

This rearrangement joins TRBV27 to TRBJ2-7, with a possible D match to TRBD1 (5 bases). V was cut by 5 bases and J by 1 base, with 15 bases left in between. The germline CDR1 and CDR2 sequences are MNHEY and SMNVEV (reference sequence). CDR3 length equals 15 residues. The CDR3 loop reads CASSPTRALSYEQYF. The CDR3 DNA is TGTGCCAGCAGTCCAACCAGGGCACTATCCTACGAGCAGTACTTC.

V is TRBV5-4 and J is TRBJ2-2, with 7 positions matching TRBD2. V was clipped by 7 bases and J by 4 bases; unmatched bases: 7. CDR3 size: 14 residues. Germline values: CDR1 SGHNT, CDR2 YYREEE (reference sequence). CDR3 coding DNA: TGTGCCAGCCTGACTAGCTGGGGCACCGGGGAGCTGTTTTTT. Amino acid sequence: CASLTSWGTGELFF.

The chain joins TRBV6-4 to TRBJ1-1, with D unclear. V was trimmed by 3 bases and J by 2 bases, leaving 7 bases between them. From germline, CDR1 is MRHNA and CDR2 SNTAGT. This CDR3 contains 13 residues. CDR3 sequence: CASSEGSNTEAFF. The CDR3, as DNA: TGTGCCAGCAGTGAAGGGAGCAACACTGAAGCTTTCTTT.

The chain carries TRBV5-1 and TRBJ2-3; D is uncertain. Looked up from germline, CDR1 is SGHRS and CDR2 is YFSETQ. CDR3 size: 17 residues. V lost 4 bases and J lost 6, with 24 bases in between. Here the CDR3 DNA reads TGCGCCAGCAGCCCCTGGTCCGGTCTGATGCCCCGGGATACGCAGTATTTT. It is translated as CASSPWSGLMPRDTQYF.

The chain couples TRBV10-3 to TRBJ1-2; D not resolved. There are 13 residues in the CDR3. Per germline, CDR1 ENHRY and CDR2 SYGVKD. Trimming removed 0 bases at V and 7 bases at J, with 9 bases between. CDR3 nucleotide sequence: TGTGCCATCAGTGAGTCCGGGAGTCTTGGCTACACCTTC. Its protein product is CAISESGSLGYTF.

The V call is TRBV7-3, the J call TRBJ2-4, with 7 bases identical to TRBD2. The CDR3 has 15 amino acids. Germline CDR1 SGHTA, CDR2 FQGTGA. J was trimmed by 8 bases and V by 5 bases; bases with no gene match: 12. CDR3 protein: CASSPTAGAWDIQYF. For the CDR3, the DNA is TGTGCCAGCAGCCCGACCGCGGGAGCTTGGGACATTCAGTACTTC.